Listed below are T cell receptor beta chains from one sample, sequenced in a study of blood T cell repertoires in COVID-19. Generated by immunoSEQ multiplex PCR, the TCRdb table keeps only in-frame clones and is missing some. The profile shows around 250,000 clones, 75% to 90% of them singletons. Input material: PBMCs or T cells enriched from blood (not recorded which). The receptor source for this set is a man aged 45-65 years who had been exposed to COVID-19. The CDR3 runs from the conserved cysteine through the conserved F or W. The order of the fields is V gene, clone size, D gene, J gene, CDR3 DNA, CDR3 protein. A D gene is named only where the DNA matches it firmly. Only part of the rows carry a size: once, few, many, or a class if the clone is expanded.

>TRBV24-1|.|.|TRBJ2-5
TGTGCCACCAGTGATCCCAAATCGGGACATTTTGGGACCCAGTACTTC
CATSDPKSGHFGTQYF
>TRBV9|.|.|TRBJ1-2
TGTGCCAGCAGCGTAGTCGGGTATGGCTACACCTTC
CASSVVGYGYTF
>TRBV18|.|TRBD1|TRBJ1-5
TGTGCCAGCTCACCGAGGGGACAGGACAATCAGCCCCAGCATTTT
CASSPRGQDNQPQHF
>TRBV5-1|.|TRBD2|TRBJ2-2
TGCGCCAGCAGCTTGACACTAGCGGGCCCGGGCACCGGGGAGCTGTTTTTT
CASSLTLAGPGTGELFF
>TRBV11-2|.|.|TRBJ2-7
TGTGCCAGCAGCTTATCGGCCTTTGCGGACTACGAGCAGTACTTC
CASSLSAFADYEQYF
>TRBV5-1|.|TRBD1|TRBJ2-5
TGCGCCAGCAGCCCCAGGACAGGGATGGGGACCCAGTACTTC
CASSPRTGMGTQYF
>TRBV19|.|.|TRBJ1-5
TGTGCCAGTAGCTCCGTCCAGCCCCAGCATTTT
CASSSVQPQHF
>TRBV5-4|.|TRBD1|TRBJ1-2
TGTGCCAGCAGCTGGGGGGGGACAGGCCCCAACTATGGCTACACCTTC
CASSWGGTGPNYGYTF
>TRBV18|.|.|TRBJ1-3
TGTGCCAGCTCAGAGTCGGAGCACTCTGGAAACACCATATATTTT
CASSESEHSGNTIYF
>TRBV28|few|.|TRBJ1-1
TGTGCCAGCAGGGGAGGGGACGGTGAAGCTTTCTTT
CASRGGDGEAFF
>TRBV5-1|once|TRBD1|TRBJ1-4
TGCGCCAGCAGCTTTTTCGGGACAGATAATGAAAAACTGTTTTTT
CASSFFGTDNEKLFF
>TRBV7-9|.|.|TRBJ2-1
TGTGCCAGCAGCGACCGACACGGTGACTACAATGAGCAGTTCTTC
CASSDRHGDYNEQFF
>TRBV5-1|once|TRBD2|TRBJ2-3
TGCGCCAGCAGCCCCACAGCGGGGGGAGGGACAGATACGCAGTATTTT
CASSPTAGGGTDTQYF
>TRBV4-1|.|.|TRBJ2-5
TGCGCCAGCAGCCTTGGACAGCAAGAGACCCAGTACTTC
CASSLGQQETQYF
>TRBV9|once|.|TRBJ1-2
TGTGCCAGCAGCGTAGCTTCAGGGTGGAACGATGGCTACACCTTC
CASSVASGWNDGYTF
>TRBV28|few|.|TRBJ1-2
TGTGCCAGCAGTTTCTTACAGGGATTTGGCGGCTACACCTTC
CASSFLQGFGGYTF
>TRBV5-1|.|TRBD1|TRBJ1-2
TGCGCCAGCAGCCTAGGGGCAGGGGGCTTCGGCTATGGCTACACCTTC
CASSLGAGGFGYGYTF
>TRBV5-1|.|TRBD1|TRBJ2-6
TGCGCCAGCAGCGCGACGACAGGGGCTGGGGCCAACGTCCTGACTTTC
CASSATTGAGANVLTF
>TRBV10-3|.|.|TRBJ2-3
TGTGCCATCAAGGGAGAGCGGGAAGGGGGGCCAGATACGCAGTATTTT
CAIKGEREGGPDTQYF
>TRBV19|.|TRBD2|TRBJ2-2
TGTGCCAGTAGTATAATGAGCGGGATTGGCGGGGAGCTGTTTTTT
CASSIMSGIGGELFF
>TRBV7-9|.|.|TRBJ1-1
TGTGCCAGCAGCTTGACAGGCCTGAACACTGAAGCTTTCTTT
CASSLTGLNTEAFF
>TRBV21-1|.|.|TRBJ1-2
TGTGCCAGCAGCAAAGAGGACAGGGGTTATGGCTACACCTTC
CASSKEDRGYGYTF
>TRBV5-1|.|TRBD1|TRBJ1-4
TGCGCCAGCAGCCCCATGGGACAGTTAAATGAAAAACTGTTTTTT
CASSPMGQLNEKLFF
>TRBV5-1|.|TRBD2|TRBJ2-6
TGCGCCAGCAGCTTGGGAGGCGGGGGGTCTGGGGCCAACGTCCTGACTTTC
CASSLGGGGSGANVLTF
>TRBV3-1/TRBV3-2|.|TRBD1|TRBJ2-1
TGTGCCAGCAGTCCCTTATCCGGACAGGTCTATGAGCAGTTCTTC
CASSPLSGQVYEQFF
>TRBV28|.|TRBD2|TRBJ2-1
TGTGCCAGCAGTCCAGCGGGAGTGATAAACAATGAGCAGTTCTTC
CASSPAGVINNEQFF
>TRBV11-2|.|TRBD1|TRBJ1-2
TGTGCCAGCAGCTTAGATCTAATGAGGGGACAGGGGGGTGGCTACACCTTC
CASSLDLMRGQGGGYTF
>TRBV19|once|.|TRBJ1-1
TGTGCCAGTAGTATTGTGCGGTGGAACACTGAAGCTTTCTTT
CASSIVRWNTEAFF
>TRBV7-9|once|TRBD1|TRBJ1-2
TGTGCCAGCAGCGCTGGGACAGCCCATGGCTACACCTTC
CASSAGTAHGYTF
>TRBV7-2|once|.|TRBJ1-6
TGTGCCAGCAGCTCGAATTACAGGAATTCACCCCTCCACTTT
CASSSNYRNSPLHF
>TRBV9|.|.|TRBJ1-2
TGTGCCAGCAGCGTGTTAGGAGTGGGACTTTATGGCTACACCTTC
CASSVLGVGLYGYTF
>TRBV6-5|.|TRBD2|TRBJ2-3
TGTGCCAGCAGTTCCGAAGCGGGAACGCAGTATTTT
CASSSEAGTQYF
>TRBV5-4|.|.|TRBJ1-2
TGTGCCAGCAGGCCTGGACAGATGTATGGCTACACCTTC
CASRPGQMYGYTF
>TRBV30|.|.|TRBJ1-1
TGTGCCTGGCAAGGGACAATAGGGCGTGAAGCTTTCTTT
CAWQGTIGREAFF
>TRBV9|.|.|TRBJ1-4
TGTGCCAGCAGCGTAGCCGGGACAAACGAAAAACTGTTTTTT
CASSVAGTNEKLFF
>TRBV11-2|.|.|TRBJ1-5
TGTGCCAGCAGCCTCTTGTCGGATCAGCCCCAGCATTTT
CASSLLSDQPQHF
>TRBV15|.|.|TRBJ1-4
TGTGCCACCAGCGGTCGGGTCCAGAACAATGAAAAACTGTTTTTT
CATSGRVQNNEKLFF